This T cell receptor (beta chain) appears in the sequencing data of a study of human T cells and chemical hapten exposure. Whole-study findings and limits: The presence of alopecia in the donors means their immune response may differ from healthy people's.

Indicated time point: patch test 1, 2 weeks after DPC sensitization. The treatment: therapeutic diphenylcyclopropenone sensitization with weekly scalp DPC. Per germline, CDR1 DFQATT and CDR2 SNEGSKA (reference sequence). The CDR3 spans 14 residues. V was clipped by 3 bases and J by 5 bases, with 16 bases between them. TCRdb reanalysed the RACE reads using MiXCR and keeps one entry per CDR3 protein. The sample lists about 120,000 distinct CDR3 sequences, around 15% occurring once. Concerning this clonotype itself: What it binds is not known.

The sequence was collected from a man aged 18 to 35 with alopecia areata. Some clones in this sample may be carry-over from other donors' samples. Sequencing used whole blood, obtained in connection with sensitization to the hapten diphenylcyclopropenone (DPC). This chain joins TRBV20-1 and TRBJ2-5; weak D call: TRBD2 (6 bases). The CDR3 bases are TGCAGTGCTAGCGGGGGTGGTCTCAGGGAGACCCAGTACTTC. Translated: CSASGGGLRETQYF.